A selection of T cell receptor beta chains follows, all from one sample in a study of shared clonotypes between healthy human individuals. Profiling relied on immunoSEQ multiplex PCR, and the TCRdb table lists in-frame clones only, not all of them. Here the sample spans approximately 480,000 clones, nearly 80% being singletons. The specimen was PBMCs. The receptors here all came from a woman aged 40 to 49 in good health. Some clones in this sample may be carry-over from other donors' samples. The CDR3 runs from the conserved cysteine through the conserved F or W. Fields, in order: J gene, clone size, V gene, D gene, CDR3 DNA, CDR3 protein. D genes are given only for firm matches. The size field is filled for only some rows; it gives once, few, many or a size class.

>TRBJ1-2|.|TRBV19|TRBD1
TGTGCCAGCTTTAACCCAGGGGGCGTCTTGGGTGGCTACACCTTC
CASFNPGGVLGGYTF
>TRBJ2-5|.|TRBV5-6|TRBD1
TGTGCCAGCAGCCCCGGGACAGGGTTGGAGACCCAGTACTTC
CASSPGTGLETQYF
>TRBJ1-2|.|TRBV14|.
TGTGCCAGCAGCCAATCGACCTTACGGTATTCTAACTATGGCTACACCTTC
CASSQSTLRYSNYGYTF
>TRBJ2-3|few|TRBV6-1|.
TGTGCCAGCAGTGTAACCCGACCGGGGAGCACAGATACGCAGTATTTT
CASSVTRPGSTDTQYF
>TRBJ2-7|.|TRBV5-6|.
TGTGCCAGCAGCTCAATCTTCTACGAGCAGTACTTC
CASSSIFYEQYF
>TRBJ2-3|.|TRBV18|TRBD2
TGTGCCAGCTCACCACCGGGACTAGCGGGCGCAGATACGCAGTATTTT
CASSPPGLAGADTQYF
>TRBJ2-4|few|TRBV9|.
TGTGCCAGCAGCCAAGAGATCTTAGCCAAAAACATTCAGTACTTC
CASSQEILAKNIQYF
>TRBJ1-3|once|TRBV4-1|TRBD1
TGCGCCAGCAGCCCGGCCGGGGGACAGGGTATAGGAAACACCATATATTTT
CASSPAGGQGIGNTIYF
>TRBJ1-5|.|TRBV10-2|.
TGCGCCAGCAGTGAGTCGTCATATCAGCCCCAGCATTTT
CASSESSYQPQHF
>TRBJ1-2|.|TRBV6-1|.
TGTGCCAGCAGATCCCTGGACAGCATCCGTGGCTACACCTTC
CASRSLDSIRGYTF
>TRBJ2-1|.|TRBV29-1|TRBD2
TGCAGCGTTCGGCTAGCGGGCAATGAGCAGTTCTTC
CSVRLAGNEQFF
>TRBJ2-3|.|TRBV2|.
TGTGCCAGCGCGACAGACAGAAGCACAGATACGCAGTATTTT
CASATDRSTDTQYF
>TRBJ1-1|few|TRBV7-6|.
TGTGCCAGCAGCTTAGCGGGGGGGGGCGAAGCTTTCTTT
CASSLAGGGEAFF
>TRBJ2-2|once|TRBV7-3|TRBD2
TGTGCCAGCAGCTCCACGACTAGCGGGAGAGGCACCGGGGAGCTGTTTTTT
CASSSTTSGRGTGELFF
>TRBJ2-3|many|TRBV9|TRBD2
TGTGCCAGCAGCGGAGCGGGAGCTAGCACAGATACGCAGTATTTT
CASSGAGASTDTQYF
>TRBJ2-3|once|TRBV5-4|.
TGTGCCAGCAGCTATTATCGACTAGGGACAGATACGCAGTATTTT
CASSYYRLGTDTQYF
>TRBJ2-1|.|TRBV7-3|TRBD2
TGTGCCAGCAGCTTCGGGGCGGGAGTATACAATGAGCAGTTCTTC
CASSFGAGVYNEQFF
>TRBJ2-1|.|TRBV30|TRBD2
TGTGCCTGGAGTGGAGGACTAGCGGACTACAATGAGCAGTTCTTC
CAWSGGLADYNEQFF
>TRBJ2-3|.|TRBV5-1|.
TGCGCCAGCAGCTTGGACCTCGTCACAGATACGCAGTATTTT
CASSLDLVTDTQYF
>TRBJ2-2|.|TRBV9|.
TGTGCCAGCAGCGTAGAGGGCCAACGGTGTCCCGGGGAGCTGTTTTTT
CASSVEGQRCPGELFF
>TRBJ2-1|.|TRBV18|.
TGTGCCAGCTCACCGGGCTCCGACCGGAATGAGCAGTTCTTC
CASSPGSDRNEQFF
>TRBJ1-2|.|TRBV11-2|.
TGTGCCAGCAGCTCCTCTCCCTTGGGGGTCCGCCTAAACTTC
CASSSSPLGVRLNF
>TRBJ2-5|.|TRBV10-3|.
TGTGCCATCAGTGAGCCGCGGGAGACCCAGTACTTC
CAISEPRETQYF
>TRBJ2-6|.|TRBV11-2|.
TGTGCCAGCAGCTTAGGAGGGCACGGGGCCAACGTCCTGACTTTC
CASSLGGHGANVLTF
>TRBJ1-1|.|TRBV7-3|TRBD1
TGTGCCAGCAGCGTGACAGGGATTACTGAAGCTTTCTTT
CASSVTGITEAFF
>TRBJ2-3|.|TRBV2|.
TGTGCCAGCAGTGAGGCGGCAGATACGCAGTATTTT
CASSEAADTQYF
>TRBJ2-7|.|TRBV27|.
TGTGCCAGCAGTTTAGCGTTGGGTCGGGACATTTTGGACGAGCAGTACTTC
CASSLALGRDILDEQYF
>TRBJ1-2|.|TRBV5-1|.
TGCGCCAGCAGAGTGGACCTTAATAACTATGGCTACACCTTC
CASRVDLNNYGYTF
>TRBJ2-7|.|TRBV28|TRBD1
TGTGCCAGCAGTACCCCCGGGACAGGGAACTACGAGCAGTACTTC
CASSTPGTGNYEQYF
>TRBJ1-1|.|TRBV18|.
TGTGCCACCCGGGGCCAGGGGCTTACAATGAACACTGAAGCTTTCTTT
CATRGQGLTMNTEAFF
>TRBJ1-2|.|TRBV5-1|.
TGCGCCAGCAGCCCCAGTACCCGTCCCGACTTACGCTATGGCTACACCTTC
CASSPSTRPDLRYGYTF
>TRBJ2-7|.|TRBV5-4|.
TGTGCCAGCAGCTTAGCGGCACTAGACGAGCAGTACTTC
CASSLAALDEQYF
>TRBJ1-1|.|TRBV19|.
TGTGCCAGCAAGCCAGGTGGGCAGAACACTGAAGCTTTCTTT
CASKPGGQNTEAFF
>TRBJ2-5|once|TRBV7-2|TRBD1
TGTGCCAGCAGCCTAGCCGGGACAGCCCAAGAGACCCAGTACTTC
CASSLAGTAQETQYF
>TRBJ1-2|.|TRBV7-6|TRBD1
TGTGCCAGCAGCTTAGCCGGACTGGACAGGAGCTATGGCTACACCTTC
CASSLAGLDRSYGYTF
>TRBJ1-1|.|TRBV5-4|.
TGTGCCAGCAGTCGGAGATCGGAGAACACTGAAGCTTTCTTT
CASSRRSENTEAFF
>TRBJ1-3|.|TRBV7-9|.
TGTGCCAGCAGCCCCCGCGGGGGACGCCGCTCTGGAAACACCATATATTTT
CASSPRGGRRSGNTIYF
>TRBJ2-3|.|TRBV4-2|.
TGTGCCAGCAGCCAAGATCGGAGAGCCAGCACAGATACGCAGTATTTT
CASSQDRRASTDTQYF
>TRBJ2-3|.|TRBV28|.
TGTGCCAGCAGTTCCGTTTCGGATACGCAGTATTTT
CASSSVSDTQYF
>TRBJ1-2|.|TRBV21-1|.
TGTGCCAGCAGCAAAAAGGGACTCCGCGGGGGCTACACCTTC
CASSKKGLRGGYTF
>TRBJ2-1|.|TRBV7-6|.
TGTGCCAGCACCGGGCTCTCACGCAATGAGCAGTTCTTC
CASTGLSRNEQFF